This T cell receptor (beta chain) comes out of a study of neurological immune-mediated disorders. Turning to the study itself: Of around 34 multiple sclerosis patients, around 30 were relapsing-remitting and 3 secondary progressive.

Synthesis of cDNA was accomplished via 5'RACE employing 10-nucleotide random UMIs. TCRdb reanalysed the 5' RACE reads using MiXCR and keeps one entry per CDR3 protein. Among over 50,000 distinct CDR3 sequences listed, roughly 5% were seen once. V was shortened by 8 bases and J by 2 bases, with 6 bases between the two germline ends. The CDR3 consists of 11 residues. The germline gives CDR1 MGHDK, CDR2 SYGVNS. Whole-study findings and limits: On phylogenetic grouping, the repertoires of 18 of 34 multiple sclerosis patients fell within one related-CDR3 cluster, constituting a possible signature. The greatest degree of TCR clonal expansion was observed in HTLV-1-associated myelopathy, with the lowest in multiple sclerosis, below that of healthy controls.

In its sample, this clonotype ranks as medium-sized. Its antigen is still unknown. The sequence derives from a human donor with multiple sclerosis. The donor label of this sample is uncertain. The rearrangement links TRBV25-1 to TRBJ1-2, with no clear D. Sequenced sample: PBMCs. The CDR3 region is CASSTNYGYTF. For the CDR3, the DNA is TGTGCCAGCTCAACAAACTATGGCTACACCTTC.